The clone carrying this T cell receptor beta chain was counted between two and nine times. Trimming removed 9 bases from V and 0 bases from J, with 9 bases in between. Germline V gives CDR1 MNHEY, CDR2 SMNVEV (reference sequence). This CDR3 has 13 amino acids. This entry is derived from a study of CD4 and CD8 cells across lung adenocarcinoma regions. MiXCR, applied by TCRdb to the PCR reads, yields one record per CDR3 protein. The repertoire holds roughly 7,600 distinct CDR3 sequences, 45% seen once, with roughly 95% in the top ten. Donors had localized lung adenocarcinoma, a non-small cell lung cancer.

This chain joins TRBV27 and TRBJ1-3; no clear D. The source is a male donor with lung adenocarcinoma. The CD4 and CD8 labels of this study may be unreliable. The sample was CD8+ T cells from the center of a lung tumor. The CDR3 nucleotides read TGTGCCAGTAGACAACTCTCTGGAAACACCATATATTTT. Residues: CASRQLSGNTIYF.